The 2 T cell receptor beta chains in this list originate from one sample, sequenced in a study of blood T cell repertoires in COVID-19. Clones were read by immunoSEQ multiplex PCR, and TCRdb kept only the in-frame ones, dropping some. The data hold approximately 100,000 clones, with over 75% observed a single time. The sample consisted of peripheral blood. These receptors all stem from a woman older than 75 with active or convalescent COVID-19.

The chain is built from TRBV13 and TRBJ2-7, with a weak D call TRBD2 (5 bases). The CDR3 is 15 residues long. Trimming removed 5 bases from V and 0 bases from J, with 14 bases in between. The germline V gene has CDR1 PRHDT and CDR2 FYEKMQ (reference sequence). CDR3 loop: CASSPLRVNSYEQYF. CDR3 sequence (DNA): TGTGCCAGCAGCCCGCTGCGGGTCAACTCCTACGAGCAGTACTTC.

The chain has TRBV30 and TRBJ2-7; D possibly corresponds to TRBD2 (5 bases). The CDR3 is made up of 13 amino acids. V lost 3 bases to trimming and J lost 5 bases, with 14 bases between them. CDR1 and CDR2 from the germline V gene are GTSNPN and SVGIG (reference sequence). In nucleotides, the CDR3 is TGTGCCTGGAGGGCCTCCGGGGTGCACGAGCAGTACTTC. Protein sequence: CAWRASGVHEQYF.